This T cell receptor beta chain was identified in a study of T-cell reconstitution after alpha-beta-depleted transplantation in children. A remark on this clonotype: The antigen is not known.

Unique molecular identifiers were used in preparing the TCRbeta library. In TCRdb, the PCR reads were re-called with MiXCR into one record per CDR3 protein. The sample yields hundreds of thousands of distinct CDR3 sequences, roughly 13% seen once. Study-wide results and caveats: One year post-transplant, T-cell counts and diversity were largely derived from T cells produced anew. Several hundred expanded graft clones reportedly gave rise to the alpha-beta T cells present about two months after transplant. Some patients showed high day-60 TCRbeta diversity, which derived from surviving recipient T cells and thymic progenitors.

The CDR3 contains 20 residues. V was pared by 3 bases and J by 3 bases, with 17 bases of the junction left unmatched. Germline assignment: CDR1 SGHAT and CDR2 FQDESV (reference sequence). The rearrangement links TRBV11-1 to TRBJ2-2; 9 bases map to TRBD1. The TCR was taken from a girl aged 2-10 years with congenital amegakaryocytic thrombocytopenia, due to receive a stem cell transplant. The specimen comprised PBMCs, sampled before TCRalphabeta/CD19-depleted stem cell transplant. In DNA, the CDR3 is TGTGCCAGCAGCTTCCCGATGGGGTTCGTCGGGACAGGGTACACCGGGGAGCTGTTTTTT. Its protein is CASSFPMGFVGTGYTGELFF.